This entry lists 10 T cell receptor beta chains sequenced from one sample in a study of spatial heterogeneity in lung cancer. Whole-study findings and limits: Counts that tracked tumor mutation counts were those of expanded intratumoral alpha and beta TCRs.

One entry per CDR3 protein results from TCRdb running MiXCR on the 5' RACE reads. Of 16,000 or so distinct CDR3 sequences in the sample, 6.5% to 8.5% were seen once. Antigens of these TCRs are unknown. The sample's time point: sample taken at primary tumor resection. Sample: lung tumor tissue, taken at surgery. These receptors all come from a female donor with early-stage non-small cell lung cancer.

Ten or more counts support this clonotype. This beta chain is a stray sequence in a library constructed for alpha chains; its clone size is not meaningful. This sequence joins TRBV28 and TRBJ1-2; D uncertain. Germline V gives CDR1 MDHEN, CDR2 SYDVKM. This CDR3 has 13 residues. Trimming cost V 4 bases and J 6 bases, with 12 bases left between them. The chain's CDR3 is CASSSQQLDGYTF. CDR3 DNA sequence: TGTGCCAGCAGTTCGCAACAATTGGATGGCTACACCTTC.

This clonotype was observed a few times. Since it is a stray read in a library aimed at alpha chains, this beta chain has a size that is not meaningful. The chain recombines TRBV20-1 with TRBJ2-3, with TRBD2 matching over 15 bases. V lost 3 bases to trimming and J lost 5 bases; unmatched junction nucleotides: 6. Per the germline V gene, CDR1 is DFQATT and CDR2 is SNEGSKA (reference sequence). CDR3 length: 16 residues. In DNA, the CDR3 is TGCAGTGCTAGCGGACTAGCGGGGGGGCAGGGAGATACGCAGTATTTT. Its translation: CSASGLAGGQGDTQYF.

The sample holds many counts of this clonotype. The library was designed around alpha chains, so this beta chain is a stray read whose abundance carries little weight. For the CDR3, the DNA is TGTGCCAGCAGCTTCGTGGCAGGGGACACCGGGGAGCTGTTTTTT. It specifies CASSFVAGDTGELFF. The V call is TRBV11-3, the J call TRBJ2-2; possible D gene TRBD1, 6 bases. The CDR3 is 15 residues long. V lost 3 bases and J 3 bases, leaving 11 bases between the germline ends. CDR1 and CDR2 from the germline V gene are SGHNT and YENEEA.

Worth noting for this clonotype: This beta chain came through as a stray read in a library set up for alpha chains, and its size says little. The chain uses TRBV4-3 and TRBJ2-1; D ambiguous. Germline-derived CDR1 and CDR2 are LGHNA and YSLEER. The CDR3 contains 15 residues. V was shortened by 4 bases and J by 1 base, with 11 bases between the two germline ends. The CDR3 protein is CASSLALVSYNEQFF. The CDR3 DNA follows: TGCGCCAGCAGCCTAGCCCTCGTTTCCTACAATGAGCAGTTCTTC.

This clonotype was seen at least ten times. This beta chain is an off-target read within a library intended for alpha chains, so its frequency means little. The rearrangement joins TRBV6-2 or TRBV6-3 to TRBJ2-7, with D perhaps matching TRBD2 (6 bases). The CDR3 is made up of 13 amino acids. Between the trimmed V and J ends, which lost 4 bases and 0 bases, there was a span of 7 bases. In germline, CDR1 is MNHEY, CDR2 SVGEGT. CDR3 amino acids: CASSWTTSYEQYF. CDR3 DNA sequence: TGTGCCAGCAGTTGGACTACCTCCTACGAGCAGTACTTC.

This clonotype is medium-sized. Because the library targeted alpha chains, this beta chain is an off-target read whose size means little. The gene calls are TRBV3-1 and TRBJ1-2; 12 nucleotides match TRBD1. This CDR3 has 14 amino acids. V lost 4 bases, J lost 8 bases, and 5 bases stayed unmatched. From germline, CDR1 is LGHDT and CDR2 YNNKEL (reference sequence). CDR3 DNA sequence: TGTGCCAGCAGCCTGGGACAGGGGGCGCGAGGCTACACCTTC. Translation: CASSLGQGARGYTF.

Comments on this clonotype: This beta chain slipped into a library made for alpha chains as a stray read, so its size is not meaningful. The CDR3 loop is CSARDPGHNNQPQHF. The CDR3 DNA sequence: TGCAGTGCTAGGGATCCGGGACACAACAATCAGCCCCAGCATTTT. This chain uses TRBV20-1 with TRBJ1-5, with a tentative D call TRBD1 (6 bases). This CDR3 contains 15 residues. Germline CDR1 is DFQATT and CDR2 is SNEGSKA (reference sequence). Trimming pared 3 bases from V and 3 bases from J, leaving 15 bases between.

This clonotype was recorded at least ten times. With the library built for alpha chains, this beta chain is off target and its frequency is not meaningful. This chain connects TRBV27 to TRBJ2-7, with 9 bases identical to TRBD1. The CDR3 spans 14 residues. Germline V gene lookup returns CDR1 MNHEY and CDR2 SMNVEV (reference sequence). The V and J ends lost 5 bases and 6 bases, in that order; junction bases with no gene match: 8. CDR3 sequence (DNA): TGTGCCAGCAGTCAGGACAGGGGTAGGGGCGAGCAGTACTTC. This encodes CASSQDRGRGEQYF.

The table lists this clonotype with a few counts. A library made for alpha chains picked up this beta chain off target, so its size means little. The chain joins TRBV7-7 to TRBJ2-5, with 11 bases matching TRBD2. The CDR3 has 17 residues. V trimming: 1 base; J trimming: 2 bases; junction bases outside the gene matches: 6. Germline-derived CDR1 and CDR2 are SSHAT and FNYEAQ (reference sequence). The DNA for the CDR3 is TGTGCCAGCAGCTTAGGAGGGACTAGCGGATTACAAGAGACCCAGTACTTC. It specifies CASSLGGTSGLQETQYF.

The sample holds many counts of this clonotype. The library was prepared for alpha chains; this beta chain is a stray read, so its frequency means little. The chain carries TRBV5-6 and TRBJ1-4, with D maybe TRBD1 (6 bases). Germline V gene lookup returns CDR1 SGHDT and CDR2 YYEEEE. V lost 2 bases, J lost 0 bases, and 14 bases lay in between. The CDR3 sequence is 17 residues long. The CDR3 protein is CASSLTDSLTTNEKLFF. Written as DNA, the CDR3 is TGTGCCAGCAGCTTAACGGACAGTCTCACAACTAATGAAAAACTGTTTTTT.